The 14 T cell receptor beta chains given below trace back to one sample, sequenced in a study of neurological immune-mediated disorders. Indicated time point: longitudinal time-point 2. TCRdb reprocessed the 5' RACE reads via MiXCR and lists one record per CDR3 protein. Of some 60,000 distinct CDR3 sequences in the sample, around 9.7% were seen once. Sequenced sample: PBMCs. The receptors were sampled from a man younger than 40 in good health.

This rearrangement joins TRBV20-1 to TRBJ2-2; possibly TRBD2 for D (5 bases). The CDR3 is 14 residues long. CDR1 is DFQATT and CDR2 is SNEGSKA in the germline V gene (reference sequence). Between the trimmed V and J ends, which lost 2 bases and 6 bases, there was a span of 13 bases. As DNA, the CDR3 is TGCAGTGCTAGATTGCGGGCTAGTGCCGGGGAGCTGTTTTTT. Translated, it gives CSARLRASAGELFF.

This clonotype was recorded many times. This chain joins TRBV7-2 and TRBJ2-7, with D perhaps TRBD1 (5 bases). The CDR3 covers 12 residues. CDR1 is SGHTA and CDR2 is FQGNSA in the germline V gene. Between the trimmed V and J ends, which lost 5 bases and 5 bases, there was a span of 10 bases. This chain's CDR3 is CASSPGSHEQYF. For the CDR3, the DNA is TGTGCCAGCAGCCCAGGGTCCCACGAGCAGTACTTC.

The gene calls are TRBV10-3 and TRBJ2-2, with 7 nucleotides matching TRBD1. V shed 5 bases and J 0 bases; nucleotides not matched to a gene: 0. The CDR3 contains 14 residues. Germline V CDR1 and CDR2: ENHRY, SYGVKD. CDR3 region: CAISQGANTGELFF. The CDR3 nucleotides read TGTGCCATCAGTCAGGGGGCGAACACCGGGGAGCTGTTTTTT.

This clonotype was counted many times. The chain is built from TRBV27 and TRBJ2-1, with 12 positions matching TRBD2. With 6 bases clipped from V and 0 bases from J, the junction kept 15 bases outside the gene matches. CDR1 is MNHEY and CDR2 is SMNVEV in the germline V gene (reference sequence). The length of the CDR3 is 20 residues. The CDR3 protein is CASSPSWGTSGSSSYNEQFF. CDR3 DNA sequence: TGTGCCAGCAGCCCCTCCTGGGGGACTAGCGGGTCGAGCTCCTACAATGAGCAGTTCTTC.

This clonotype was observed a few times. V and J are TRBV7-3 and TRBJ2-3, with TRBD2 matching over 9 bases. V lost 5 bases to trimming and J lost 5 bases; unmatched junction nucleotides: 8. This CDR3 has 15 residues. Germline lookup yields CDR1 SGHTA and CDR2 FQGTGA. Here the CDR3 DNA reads TGTGCCAGCAGCGAAGGGACTAGCAGTGGAGATACGCAGTATTTT. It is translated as CASSEGTSSGDTQYF.

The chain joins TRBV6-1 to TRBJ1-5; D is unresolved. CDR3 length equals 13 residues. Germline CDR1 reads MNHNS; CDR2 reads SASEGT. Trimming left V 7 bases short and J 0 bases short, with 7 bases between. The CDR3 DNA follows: TGTGCCAGCACGGCCTTTAGCAATCAGCCCCAGCATTTT. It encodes CASTAFSNQPQHF.

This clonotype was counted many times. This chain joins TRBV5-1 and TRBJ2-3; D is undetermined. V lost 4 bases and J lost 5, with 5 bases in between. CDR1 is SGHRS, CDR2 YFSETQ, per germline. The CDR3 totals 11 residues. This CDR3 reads CASSQVDTQYF. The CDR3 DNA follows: TGCGCCAGCAGCCAAGTAGATACGCAGTATTTT.

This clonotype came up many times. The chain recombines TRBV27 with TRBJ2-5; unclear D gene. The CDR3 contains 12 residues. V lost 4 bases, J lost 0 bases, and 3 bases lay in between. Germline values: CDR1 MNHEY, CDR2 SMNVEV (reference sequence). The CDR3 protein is CASSSYQETQYF. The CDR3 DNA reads TGTGCCAGCAGTTCGTACCAAGAGACCCAGTACTTC.

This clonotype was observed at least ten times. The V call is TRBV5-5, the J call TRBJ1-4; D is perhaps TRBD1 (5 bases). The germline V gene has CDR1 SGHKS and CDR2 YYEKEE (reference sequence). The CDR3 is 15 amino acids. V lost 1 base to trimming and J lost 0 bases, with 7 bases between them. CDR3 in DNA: TGTGCCAGCAGCTTGACGGGGGCAACTAATGAAAAACTGTTTTTT. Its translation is CASSLTGATNEKLFF. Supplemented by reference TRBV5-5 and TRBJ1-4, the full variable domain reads DAGVTQSPTHLIKTRGQQVTLRCSPISGHKSVSWYQQVLGQGPQFIFQYYEKEERGRGNFPDRFSARQFPNYSSELNVNALLLGDSALYLCASSLTGATNEKLFFGSGTQLSVL.

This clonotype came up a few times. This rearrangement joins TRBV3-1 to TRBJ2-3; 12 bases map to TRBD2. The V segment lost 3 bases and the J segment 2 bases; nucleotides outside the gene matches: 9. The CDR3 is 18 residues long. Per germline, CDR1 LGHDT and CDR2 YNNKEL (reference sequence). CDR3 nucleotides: TGTGCCAGCAGCCACGGGACTAGCGGGCCGATATTCACAGATACGCAGTATTTT. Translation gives CASSHGTSGPIFTDTQYF.

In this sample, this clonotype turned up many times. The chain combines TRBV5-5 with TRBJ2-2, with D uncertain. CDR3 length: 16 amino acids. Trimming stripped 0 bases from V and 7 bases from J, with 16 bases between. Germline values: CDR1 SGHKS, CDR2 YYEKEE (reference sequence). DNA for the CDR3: TGTGCCAGCAGCTTGGTTGGCCAGGCAAAAGTCGGGGAGCTGTTTTTT. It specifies CASSLVGQAKVGELFF. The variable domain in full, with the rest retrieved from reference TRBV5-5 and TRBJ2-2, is DAGVTQSPTHLIKTRGQQVTLRCSPISGHKSVSWYQQVLGQGPQFIFQYYEKEERGRGNFPDRFSARQFPNYSSELNVNALLLGDSALYLCASSLVGQAKVGELFFGEGSRLTVL.

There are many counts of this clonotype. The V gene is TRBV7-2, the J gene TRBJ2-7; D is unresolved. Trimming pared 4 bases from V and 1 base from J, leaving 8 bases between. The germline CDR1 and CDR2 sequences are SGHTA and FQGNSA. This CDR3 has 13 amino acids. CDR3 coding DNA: TGTGCCAGCAGCTGGGGTCTATCCTACGAGCAGTACTTC. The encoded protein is CASSWGLSYEQYF.

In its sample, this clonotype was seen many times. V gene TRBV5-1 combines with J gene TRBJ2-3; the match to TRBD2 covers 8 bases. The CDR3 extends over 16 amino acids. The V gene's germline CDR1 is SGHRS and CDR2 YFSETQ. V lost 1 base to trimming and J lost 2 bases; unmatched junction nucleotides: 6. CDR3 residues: CASSLRTGGHTDTQYF. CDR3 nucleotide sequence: TGCGCCAGCAGCTTGAGAACGGGAGGGCACACAGATACGCAGTATTTT.

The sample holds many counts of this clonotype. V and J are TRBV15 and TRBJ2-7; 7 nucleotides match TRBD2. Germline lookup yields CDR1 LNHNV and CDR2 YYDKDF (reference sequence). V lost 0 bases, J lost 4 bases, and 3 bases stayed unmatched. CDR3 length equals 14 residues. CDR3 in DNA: TGTGCCACCAGCAGAGAGGGAGGGGTGTACGAGCAGTACTTC. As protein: CATSREGGVYEQYF.